The next 12 T cell receptor beta chains were all read from a single sample in a study of T cells in Graves' hyperthyroidism and ophthalmopathy. Regions amplified from RNA transcripts were the TCR beta CDR3 regions. TCR CDR3 regions were first amplified by RT-PCR with HTBI primers. TCRdb reprocessed the multiplex PCR reads with MiXCR, giving one entry per CDR3 protein. The table lists 480,000 or so distinct CDR3 sequences, approximately 15% of them singletons, with 15% to 20% in the top ten. The sample consisted of blood. Receptors originate from a woman aged 18-35 years with Graves' hyperthyroidism.

The table lists this clonotype with many counts. V and J are TRBV7-2 and TRBJ2-4; unclear D gene. CDR1 and CDR2 (germline): SGHTA, FQGNSA. There are 15 residues in the CDR3. V lost 5 bases to trimming and J lost 1 base, with 12 bases between them. CDR3 sequence (DNA): TGTGCCAGCAGCCCCCCCCCATTGGCCAAAAACATTCAGTACTTC. Translated: CASSPPPLAKNIQYF.

This clonotype was counted at least ten times. This chain joins TRBV19 and TRBJ2-1; D perhaps matches TRBD2 (6 bases). This CDR3 comprises 16 residues. Germline V gives CDR1 LNHDA, CDR2 SQIVND (reference sequence). The V end lost 6 bases, the J end lost 4 bases, and 19 bases lay between the germline ends. The CDR3 spells CASSRLGGMAYNEQFF. Written as DNA, the CDR3 is TGTGCCAGTAGCCGCCTCGGGGGAATGGCGTACAATGAGCAGTTCTTC.

This clonotype was found many times. This chain links TRBV6-1 with TRBJ2-7; 7 bases agree with TRBD2. CDR1 and CDR2 from the germline V gene are MNHNS and SASEGT. The CDR3 is 15 amino acids. The trim removed 2 bases at V and 7 bases at J, leaving 11 bases unmatched. CDR3 amino acids: CASSERAGREREQYF. The CDR3, as DNA: TGTGCCAGCAGTGAAAGAGCGGGGAGGGAGAGGGAGCAGTACTTC.

The sample holds many counts of this clonotype. This sequence joins TRBV28 and TRBJ1-1; no definite D call. Germline V gives CDR1 MDHEN, CDR2 SYDVKM. CDR3 length: 14 amino acids. The V end lost 7 bases, the J end lost 0 bases, and 12 bases lay between the germline ends. The CDR3 bases are TGTGCCAGCACCATGCCCGGCATGAACACTGAAGCTTTCTTT. Its translation: CASTMPGMNTEAFF.

This clonotype was found many times. The chain is built from TRBV30 and TRBJ2-1, with 7 bases aligning to TRBD1. The CDR3 sequence is 13 residues long. The trim removed 0 bases at V and 8 bases at J, leaving 4 bases unmatched. Germline V gene data show CDR1 as GTSNPN and CDR2 as SVGIG (reference sequence). The CDR3 loop is CAWSVLGGDEQFF. The CDR3 coding sequence is TGTGCCTGGAGTGTCCTAGGGGGCGATGAGCAGTTCTTC.

The genes are TRBV7-9 and TRBJ2-2; D possibly corresponds to TRBD1 (6 bases). This CDR3 contains 12 residues. Trimming removed 7 bases at V and 6 bases at J, with 9 bases between. Germline V gene data show CDR1 as SEHNR and CDR2 as FQNEAQ (reference sequence). CDR3 sequence: CASITGSGELFF. The CDR3, as DNA: TGTGCCAGCATTACAGGGTCCGGGGAGCTGTTTTTT.

This clonotype occurred a few times. This may come from a read error, since a much larger clone is one base off. The V call is TRBV6-2 or TRBV6-3, the J call TRBJ1-5; 7 bases align to TRBD1. Germline CDR1 reads MNHEY; CDR2 reads SVGEGT. This CDR3 contains 14 residues. V shed 5 bases and J 6 bases; nucleotides not matched to a gene: 7. The CDR3 region has the DNA TGTGCCAGCAGTCGGGACAGAGGCCCTCAGCCCCAGCATTTT. Its translation is CASSRDRGPQPQHF.

The table lists this clonotype with many counts. V gene TRBV18 combines with J gene TRBJ2-7, with D possibly matching TRBD2 (6 bases). CDR1 and CDR2 (germline): KGHSH, LQKENI. The germline V and J ends were trimmed by 0 bases and 0 bases, with 18 bases remaining between them. This CDR3 is 18 amino acids long. The CDR3 region has the DNA TGTGCCAGCTCACCACCGGCGGAGAAGCGGGCCTTCTCCTACGAGCAGTACTTC. This gives the protein CASSPPAEKRAFSYEQYF.

The chain is built from TRBV30 and TRBJ1-1; TRBD1 aligns across 8 bases. Trimming cost V 1 base and J 5 bases; bases outside gene matches: 6. The CDR3 sequence is 14 residues long. Germline V gene lookup returns CDR1 GTSNPN and CDR2 SVGIG (reference sequence). CDR3 bases: TGTGCCTGGAGTGGGGGACAGGCGAGGACTGAAGCTTTCTTT. Translating gives CAWSGGQARTEAFF.

V usage is TRBV30 and J usage is TRBJ2-1; no definite D call. Germline values: CDR1 GTSNPN, CDR2 SVGIG (reference sequence). V lost 3 bases and J lost 3, with 9 bases in between. This CDR3 spans 13 amino acids. CDR3 coding DNA: TGTGCCTGGAGAGACACTTACTACAATGAGCAGTTCTTC. It specifies CAWRDTYYNEQFF. Looking up the rest from reference TRBV30 and TRBJ2-1 gives the full variable domain: SQTIHQWPATLVQPVGSPLSLECTVEGTSNPNLYWYRQAAGRGLQLLFYSVGIGQISSEVPQNLSASRPQDRQFILSSKKLLLSDSGFYLCAWRDTYYNEQFFGPGTRLTVL.

This clonotype was found many times. CDR3 region: CASSTFRQYRTDTQYF. The CDR3 nucleotides read TGTGCCAGCAGTACCTTCCGACAGTACCGCACAGATACGCAGTATTTT. The V gene is TRBV12-3 or TRBV12-4, the J gene TRBJ2-3; D perhaps matches TRBD1 (5 bases). The CDR3 totals 16 residues. Trimming left V 5 bases short and J 1 base short, with 16 bases between.

In this sample, this clonotype turned up many times. The chain links TRBV12-3 or TRBV12-4 to TRBJ1-2; D ambiguous. Trimming left V 2 bases short and J 4 bases short, with 8 bases between. The CDR3 consists of 13 residues. This CDR3 reads CASSLLQSYGYTF. The CDR3 DNA reads as TGTGCCAGCAGTTTACTACAGAGCTATGGCTACACCTTC.